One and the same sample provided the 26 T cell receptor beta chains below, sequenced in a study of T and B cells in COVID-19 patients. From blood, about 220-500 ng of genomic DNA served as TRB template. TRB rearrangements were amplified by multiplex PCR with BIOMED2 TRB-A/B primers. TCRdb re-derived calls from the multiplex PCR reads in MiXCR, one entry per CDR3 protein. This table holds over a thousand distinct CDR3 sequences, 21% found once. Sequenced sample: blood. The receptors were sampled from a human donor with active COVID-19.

CDR3 DNA sequence: TGTGCCAGCACTTTAGGGTTAGCGGGAGGGGCTAACATTCAGTACTTC. This gives the protein CASTLGLAGGANIQYF. The V gene is TRBV7-2, the J gene TRBJ2-4; 11 bases fit TRBD2. Germline CDR1 reads SGHTA; CDR2 reads FQGNSA. The ends lost 7 bases at V and 7 bases at J; junction bases unmatched: 12. This CDR3 spans 16 amino acids.

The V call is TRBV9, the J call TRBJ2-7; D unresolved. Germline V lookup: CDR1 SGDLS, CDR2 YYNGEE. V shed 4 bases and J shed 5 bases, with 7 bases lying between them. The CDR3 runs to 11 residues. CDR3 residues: CASSSGDEQYF. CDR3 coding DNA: TGTGCCAGCAGCAGTGGGGACGAGCAGTACTTC.

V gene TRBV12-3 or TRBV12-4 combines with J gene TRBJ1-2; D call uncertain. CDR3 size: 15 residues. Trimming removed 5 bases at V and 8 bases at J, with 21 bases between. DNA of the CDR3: TGTGCCAGCAGTCTAACGACCCTCCTGCCTATGGGCTACACCTTC. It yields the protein CASSLTTLLPMGYTF.

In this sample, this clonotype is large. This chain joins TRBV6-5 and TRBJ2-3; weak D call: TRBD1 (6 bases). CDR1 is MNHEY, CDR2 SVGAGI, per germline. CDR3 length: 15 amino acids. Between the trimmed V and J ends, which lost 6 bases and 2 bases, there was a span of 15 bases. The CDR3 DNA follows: TGTGCCAGCAGCCAGCGACAGGCCCACACAGATACGCAGTATTTT. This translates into CASSQRQAHTDTQYF.

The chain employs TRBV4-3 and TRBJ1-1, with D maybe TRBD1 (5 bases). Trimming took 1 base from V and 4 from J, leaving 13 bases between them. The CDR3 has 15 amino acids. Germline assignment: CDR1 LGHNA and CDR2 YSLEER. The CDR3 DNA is TGCGCCAGCAGCCAAGGGGGCGCAGGGACCACTGAAGCTTTCTTT. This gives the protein CASSQGGAGTTEAFF.

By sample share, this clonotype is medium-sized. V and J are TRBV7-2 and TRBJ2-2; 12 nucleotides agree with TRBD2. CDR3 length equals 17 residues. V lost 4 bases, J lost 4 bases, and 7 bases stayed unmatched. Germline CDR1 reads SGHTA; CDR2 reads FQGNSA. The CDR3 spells CASSSGLAGLFTGELFF. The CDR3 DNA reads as TGTGCCAGCAGCTCCGGACTAGCGGGACTTTTCACCGGGGAGCTGTTTTTT.

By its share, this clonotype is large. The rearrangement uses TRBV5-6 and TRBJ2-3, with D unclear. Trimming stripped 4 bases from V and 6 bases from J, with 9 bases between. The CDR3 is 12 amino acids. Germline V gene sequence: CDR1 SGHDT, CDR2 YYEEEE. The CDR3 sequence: CASSATVDTQYF. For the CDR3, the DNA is TGTGCCAGCAGCGCAACAGTGGATACGCAGTATTTT.

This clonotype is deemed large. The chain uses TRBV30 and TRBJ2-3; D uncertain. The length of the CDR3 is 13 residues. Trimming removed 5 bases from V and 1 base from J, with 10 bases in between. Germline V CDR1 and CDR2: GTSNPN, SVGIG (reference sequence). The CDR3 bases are TGTGCCTGGGGATATGGGGGCACAGATACGCAGTATTTT. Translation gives CAWGYGGTDTQYF.

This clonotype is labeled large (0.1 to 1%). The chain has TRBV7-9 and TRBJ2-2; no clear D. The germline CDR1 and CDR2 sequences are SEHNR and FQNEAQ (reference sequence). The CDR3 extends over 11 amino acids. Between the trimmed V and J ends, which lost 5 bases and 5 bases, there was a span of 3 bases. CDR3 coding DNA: TGTGCCAGCAGCCGTACCGGGGAGCTGTTTTTT. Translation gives CASSRTGELFF.

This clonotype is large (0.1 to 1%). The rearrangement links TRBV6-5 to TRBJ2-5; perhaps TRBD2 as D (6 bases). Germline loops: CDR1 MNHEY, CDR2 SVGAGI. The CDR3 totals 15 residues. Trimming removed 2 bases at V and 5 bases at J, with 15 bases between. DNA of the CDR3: TGTGCCAGCAGTTACGAAGTGGGGGGTGGGGAGACCCAGTACTTC. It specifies CASSYEVGGGETQYF.

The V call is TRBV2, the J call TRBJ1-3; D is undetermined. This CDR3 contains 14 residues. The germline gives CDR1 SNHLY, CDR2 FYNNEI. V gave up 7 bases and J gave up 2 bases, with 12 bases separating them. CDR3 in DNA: TGTGCCAGCACTTTCAAGGGAGCTGGAAACACCATATATTTT. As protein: CASTFKGAGNTIYF.

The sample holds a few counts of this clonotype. The CDR3 sequence: CASSVGQGSHGYTF. The DNA of the CDR3 is TGTGCCAGCAGCGTGGGACAGGGATCCCATGGCTACACCTTC. The chain recombines TRBV7-3 with TRBJ1-2; 9 nucleotides align to TRBD1. Looked up from germline, CDR1 is SGHTA and CDR2 is FQGTGA. The CDR3 length is 14 residues. V shed 5 bases, J shed 6 bases, and the junction held 7 bases outside the gene matches.

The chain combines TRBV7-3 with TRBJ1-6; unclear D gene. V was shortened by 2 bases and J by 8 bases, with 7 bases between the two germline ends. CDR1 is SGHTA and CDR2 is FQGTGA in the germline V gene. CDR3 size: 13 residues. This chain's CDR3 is CASSLDTYSPLHF. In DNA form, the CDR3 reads TGTGCCAGCAGCTTAGACACTTATTCACCCCTCCACTTT.

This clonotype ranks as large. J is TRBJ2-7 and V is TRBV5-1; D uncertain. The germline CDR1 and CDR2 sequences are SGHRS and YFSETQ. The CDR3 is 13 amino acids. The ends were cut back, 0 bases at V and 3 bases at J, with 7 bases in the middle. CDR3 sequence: CASSLGSYYEQYF. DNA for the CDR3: TGCGCCAGCAGCTTGGGGTCGTACTACGAGCAGTACTTC. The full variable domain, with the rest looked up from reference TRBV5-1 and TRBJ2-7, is KAGVTQTPRYLIKTRGQQVTLSCSPISGHRSVSWYQQTPGQGLQFLFEYFSETQRNKGNFPGRFSGRQFSNSRSEMNVSTLELGDSALYLCASSLGSYYEQYFGPGTRLTVT.

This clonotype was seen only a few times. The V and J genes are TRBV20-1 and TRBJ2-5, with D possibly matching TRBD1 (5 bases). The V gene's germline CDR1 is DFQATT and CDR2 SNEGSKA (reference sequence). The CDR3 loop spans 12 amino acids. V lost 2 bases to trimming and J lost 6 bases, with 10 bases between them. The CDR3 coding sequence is TGCAGTGCTAGAACCGACAGAAAGACCCAGTACTTC. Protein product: CSARTDRKTQYF.

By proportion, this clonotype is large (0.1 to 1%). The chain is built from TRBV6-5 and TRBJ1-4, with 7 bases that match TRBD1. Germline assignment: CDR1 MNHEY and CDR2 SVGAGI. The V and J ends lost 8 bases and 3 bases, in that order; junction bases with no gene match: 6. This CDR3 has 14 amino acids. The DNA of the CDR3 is TGTGCCAGCGCCGACAGGGCACCTAATGAAAAACTGTTTTTT. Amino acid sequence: CASADRAPNEKLFF.

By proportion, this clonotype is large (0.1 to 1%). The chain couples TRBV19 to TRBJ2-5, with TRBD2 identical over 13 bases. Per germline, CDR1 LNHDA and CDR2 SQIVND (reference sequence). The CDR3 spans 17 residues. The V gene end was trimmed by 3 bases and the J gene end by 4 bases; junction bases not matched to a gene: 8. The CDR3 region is CASSMGGLAGKRETQYF. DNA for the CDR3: TGTGCCAGTAGTATGGGGGGACTAGCGGGAAAGAGAGAGACCCAGTACTTC.

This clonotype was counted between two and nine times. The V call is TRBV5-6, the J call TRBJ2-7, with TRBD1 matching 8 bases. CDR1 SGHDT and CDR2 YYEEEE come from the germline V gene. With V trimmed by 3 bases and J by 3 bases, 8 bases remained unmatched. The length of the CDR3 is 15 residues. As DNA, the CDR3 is TGTGCCAGCAGCTCGCGGACAGGGCTGAACTACGAGCAGTACTTC. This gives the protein CASSSRTGLNYEQYF. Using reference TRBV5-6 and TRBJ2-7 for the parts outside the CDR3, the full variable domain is DAGVTQSPTHLIKTRGQQVTLRCSPKSGHDTVSWYQQALGQGPQFIFQYYEEEERQRGNFPDRFSGHQFPNYSSELNVNALLLGDSALYLCASSSRTGLNYEQYFGPGTRLTVT.

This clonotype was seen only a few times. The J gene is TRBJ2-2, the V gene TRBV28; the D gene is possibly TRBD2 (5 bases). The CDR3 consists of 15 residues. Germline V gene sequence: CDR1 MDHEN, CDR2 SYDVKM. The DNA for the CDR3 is TGTGCAGCGTTGGGGAGTCTAGCCTTCACCGGGGAGCTGTTTTTT. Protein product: CAALGSLAFTGELFF.

CDR3 coding DNA: TGTGCCAGCAGCCAAACCAGGGGGGATTTCATGGATGAGCAGTTCTTC. It encodes CASSQTRGDFMDEQFF. The chain carries TRBV21-1 and TRBJ2-1; the table's D call TRBD1 went unverified against the DNA. TRBV21-1 is recorded as a pseudogene. CDR3 length equals 16 residues.

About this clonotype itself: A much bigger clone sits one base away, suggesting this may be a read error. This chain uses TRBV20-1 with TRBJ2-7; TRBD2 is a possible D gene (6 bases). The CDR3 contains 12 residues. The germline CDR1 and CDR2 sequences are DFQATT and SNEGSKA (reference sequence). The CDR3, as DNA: TGCAGTGCTAAGGGACTTCTGTACGGGCAGTACTTC. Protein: CSAKGLLYGQYF.

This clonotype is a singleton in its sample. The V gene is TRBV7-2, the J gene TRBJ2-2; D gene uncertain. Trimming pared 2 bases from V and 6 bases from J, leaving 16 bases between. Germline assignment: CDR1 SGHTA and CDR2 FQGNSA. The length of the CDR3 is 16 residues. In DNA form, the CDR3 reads TGTGCCAGCAGCTTATTCCCAAATAATGGCCCCGGGGAGCTGTTTTTT. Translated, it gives CASSLFPNNGPGELFF.

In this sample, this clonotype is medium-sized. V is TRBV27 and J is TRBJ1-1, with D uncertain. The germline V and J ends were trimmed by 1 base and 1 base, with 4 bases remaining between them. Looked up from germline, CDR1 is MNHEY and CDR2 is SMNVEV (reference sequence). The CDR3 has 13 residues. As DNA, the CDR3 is TGTGCCAGCAGTTTATGGGGGAACACTGAAGCTTTCTTT. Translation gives CASSLWGNTEAFF.

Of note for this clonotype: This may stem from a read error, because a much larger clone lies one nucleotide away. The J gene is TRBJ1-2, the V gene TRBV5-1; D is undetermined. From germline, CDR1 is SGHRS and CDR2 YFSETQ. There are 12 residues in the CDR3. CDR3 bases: TGCGCCAGGAGCTTGGCAGGTCGTGGCTACACCTTC. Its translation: CARSLAGRGYTF.

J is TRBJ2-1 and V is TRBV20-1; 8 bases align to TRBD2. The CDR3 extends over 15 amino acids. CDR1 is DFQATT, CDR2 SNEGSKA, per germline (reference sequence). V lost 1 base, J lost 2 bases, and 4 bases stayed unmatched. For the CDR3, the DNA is TGCAGTGCTAGAGCTAGCGGGCCCGCCTACAATGAGCAGTTCTTC. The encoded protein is CSARASGPAYNEQFF.

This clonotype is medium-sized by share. The CDR3 loop is CASSATGSGTDTQYF. The CDR3 nucleotides are TGTGCCAGCAGCGCTACAGGGTCGGGCACAGATACGCAGTATTTT. The chain uses TRBV7-9 and TRBJ2-3; possible D gene TRBD1, 6 bases. This CDR3 has 15 amino acids. From germline, CDR1 is SEHNR and CDR2 FQNEAQ (reference sequence). V shed 5 bases and J shed 1 base, with 13 bases lying between them.